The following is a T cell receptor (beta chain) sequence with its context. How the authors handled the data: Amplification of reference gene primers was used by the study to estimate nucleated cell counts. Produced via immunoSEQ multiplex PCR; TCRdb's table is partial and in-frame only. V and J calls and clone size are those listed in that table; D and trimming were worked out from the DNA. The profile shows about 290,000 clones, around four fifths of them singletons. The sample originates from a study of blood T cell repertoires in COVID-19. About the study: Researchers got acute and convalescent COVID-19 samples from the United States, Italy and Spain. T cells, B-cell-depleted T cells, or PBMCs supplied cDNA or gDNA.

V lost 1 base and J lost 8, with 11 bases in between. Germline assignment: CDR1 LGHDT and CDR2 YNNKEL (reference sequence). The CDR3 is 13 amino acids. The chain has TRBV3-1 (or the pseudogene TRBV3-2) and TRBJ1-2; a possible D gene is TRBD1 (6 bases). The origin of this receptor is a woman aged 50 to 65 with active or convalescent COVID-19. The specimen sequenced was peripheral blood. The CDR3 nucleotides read TGTGCCAGCAGCCAAGCGACAGGCGGAGGCTACACCTTC. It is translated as CASSQATGGGYTF.